This T cell receptor beta chain was captured by sequencing in a study of cytomegalovirus exposure and HLA in healthy donors. Turning to the study itself: The same platform was used for the 130 or so validation repertoires and the approximately 670 first-cohort repertoires, a later analysis reported.

Data came from immunoSEQ multiplex PCR; TCRdb stores just in-frame clones and leaves some out. Among roughly 300,000 clones listed, around 90% were seen once. Germline CDR1 is LNHDA and CDR2 is SQIVND (reference sequence). The junction had 5 bases not matched to a gene; V was cut back by 0 bases and J by 2 bases. This CDR3 has 16 residues. The V gene is TRBV19, the J gene TRBJ2-7; 9 bases agree with TRBD2. The sequencing sample was made of PBMCs. The sequence was obtained from a woman under 40 in good health and CMV-seropositive. CDR3 amino acids: CASSIDTTSGTYEQYF. The CDR3 DNA is TGTGCCAGTAGTATAGACACGACTAGCGGAACCTACGAGCAGTACTTC. Full variable domain (rest looked up from reference TRBV19 and TRBJ2-7): DGGITQSPKYLFRKEGQNVTLSCEQNLNHDAMYWYRQDPGQGLRLIYYSQIVNDFQKGDIAEGYSVSREKKESFPLTVTSAQKNPTAFYLCASSIDTTSGTYEQYFGPGTRLTVT.